The source of this TCR beta chain is a study of OX40 agonist ivuxolimab in advanced cancers. Overall study context: Participants, roughly 80% male, averaged 60 years of age, ranging from roughly 23 to 80. Participants could have had prior anti-PD-1, anti-PD-L1 or anti-CTLA-4 therapy, and around 40% had some.

Findings and limits, study-wide: At 0.1 to 3.0 mg/kg and by week 6, clonal expansion occurred in CD4+ and CD8+ blood T cells. Expanded clones were, on average, more numerous in CD8+ T cells than in CD4+.

Data came from immunoSEQ multiplex PCR; TCRdb stores just in-frame clones and leaves some out. There are tens of thousands of clones in the sample; about 80% occur only once, and around 2.1% lies in the top ten. CDR1 is MNHNS and CDR2 is SASEGT in the germline V gene. The junction had 4 bases not matched to a gene; V was cut back by 6 bases and J by 1 base. This CDR3 contains 15 residues. Notes on this clone: Its specificity is not known.

J is TRBJ1-5 and V is TRBV6-1; 9 bases match TRBD1. The source was CD4+ or CD8+ T cells sorted from blood, collected in a trial of the OX40 agonist ivuxolimab. The clonotype originates from an adult with an advanced solid tumor such as melanoma, head and neck, liver or kidney cancer. CDR3 DNA sequence: TGTGCCAGCAGGGGACAGGGAGGGAGCAATCAGCCCCAGCATTTT. Protein product: CASRGQGGSNQPQHF.